Listed below are T cell receptor beta chains from one sample, sequenced in a study of blood T cell repertoires in COVID-19. Assay used: immunoSEQ multiplex PCR; TCRdb lists only in-frame clones, some missing. This table has more than 350,000 clones, about 83% appearing once. The source material was PBMCs or T cells enriched from blood (not recorded which). Every receptor here comes from a woman in her 50s who had recovered from COVID-19. The CDR3 runs from the conserved cysteine through the conserved F or W. D genes are given only for firm matches. Expanded clones get a size class; other rows say once, few or many, or leave the size out.

J gene | D gene | V gene | clone size | CDR3 DNA | CDR3 protein
TRBJ1-1 | - | TRBV27 | few | TGTGCCAGCAGTCCCTGGGTGAGGGGGGGTAAGGTCGCTGAAGCTTTCTTT | CASSPWVRGGKVAEAFF
TRBJ2-7 | - | TRBV29-1 | - | TGCAGCGCTGTGACTCCCAACTACGAGCAGTACTTC | CSAVTPNYEQYF
TRBJ1-3 | - | TRBV2 | - | TGTGCCAGCAGTGAGGACTGGGGAAACACCATATATTTT | CASSEDWGNTIYF
TRBJ1-1 | - | TRBV19 | - | TGTGCCAGTAGTTTACAGAGCATGAACACTGAAGCTTTCTTT | CASSLQSMNTEAFF
TRBJ2-5 | - | TRBV20-1 | - | TGCAGTGCCCGGAGGGAGACCCAGTACTTC | CSARRETQYF
TRBJ2-3 | - | TRBV7-9 | - | TGTGCCAGCAGCTCAGTAGATACGCAGTATTTT | CASSSVDTQYF
TRBJ1-1 | - | TRBV29-1 | - | TGCAGCGTGACCCGGGGGGCCGGCACTGAAGCTTTCTTT | CSVTRGAGTEAFF
TRBJ1-1 | - | TRBV2 | - | TGTGCCAGCAGTGACAGGGTTGGGAACACTGAAGCTTTCTTT | CASSDRVGNTEAFF
TRBJ2-2 | TRBD1 | TRBV27 | - | TGTGCCAGCAAGGCGCAGGGGGTAGGCGGGGAGCTGTTTTTT | CASKAQGVGGELFF
TRBJ2-5 | - | TRBV28 | - | TGTGCCAGCAGACAGGGCCAAGAGACCCAGTACTTC | CASRQGQETQYF
TRBJ2-3 | TRBD1 | TRBV10-3 | - | TGTGCCATCAGTGGACGGGGGACAGGGGGCATAGATACGCAGTATTTT | CAISGRGTGGIDTQYF
TRBJ1-5 | - | TRBV12-3/TRBV12-4 | - | TGTGCCAGCAGTGTACAACAGGAGACGGCCCAGCATTTT | CASSVQQETAQHF
TRBJ2-2 | - | TRBV19 | - | TGTGCCAGTAGTCTAAGCAGGCCGACAAGGGAGACCGGGGAGCTGTTTTTT | CASSLSRPTRETGELFF
TRBJ2-5 | TRBD2 | TRBV4-2 | - | TGTGCCAGCAGCCAGCAAGCGGGGGGAATCCAAGAGACCCAGTACTTC | CASSQQAGGIQETQYF
TRBJ2-3 | - | TRBV7-9 | - | TGTGCCAGCAGCGTATGGCGTCAGGGTACAGATACGCAGTATTTT | CASSVWRQGTDTQYF
TRBJ1-1 | - | TRBV19 | - | TGTGCCAGTAGTATATGGGGCAGATTGAACACTGAAGCTTTCTTT | CASSIWGRLNTEAFF
TRBJ1-5 | - | TRBV6-6 | once | TGTGCCAGCAGTTTTGGGCAGAACAATCAGCCCCAGCATTTT | CASSFGQNNQPQHF
TRBJ1-5 | TRBD1 | TRBV19 | - | TGTGCCAGTAGCTGGACAGGGGGCAATCAGCCCCAGCATTTT | CASSWTGGNQPQHF
TRBJ2-1 | TRBD2 | TRBV27 | - | TGTGCCAGCAGTTTCTTAGCGGGGGGGAACAATGAGCAGTTCTTC | CASSFLAGGNNEQFF
TRBJ2-3 | TRBD2 | TRBV2 | - | TGTGCCAGCAGTCTATCTAGCGGAAGCACAGATACGCAGTATTTT | CASSLSSGSTDTQYF
TRBJ1-1 | - | TRBV29-1 | - | TGCAGCGCAGAGGACACTGAAGCTTTCTTT | CSAEDTEAFF
TRBJ1-2 | - | TRBV7-2 | - | TGTGCCAGCAGCTTAGCGCAGAGACGCGGGGCTAACTATGGCTACACCTTC | CASSLAQRRGANYGYTF
TRBJ1-2 | - | TRBV6-5 | - | TGTGCCAGCAGTTCTACAGGCTCCAATGGCTACACCTTC | CASSSTGSNGYTF
TRBJ1-5 | - | TRBV29-1 | - | TGCAGCGTTGGGGGGCCAGGTGGTCAGCCCCAGCATTTT | CSVGGPGGQPQHF
TRBJ2-1 | - | TRBV7-2 | - | TGTGCCAGCAGCCCGGAATGGCCCCGGGGGAATGAGCAGTTCTTC | CASSPEWPRGNEQFF
TRBJ1-3 | - | TRBV3-1/TRBV3-2 | - | TGTGCCAGCAGCCAAGGCGGCGCAACTCTGGTAAACACCATATATTTT | CASSQGGATLVNTIYF
TRBJ1-1 | - | TRBV19 | - | TGTGCCAGTAGGGCCCCTGGACAGCCTAACACTGAAGCTTTCTTT | CASRAPGQPNTEAFF
TRBJ2-1 | TRBD2 | TRBV10-3 | - | TGTGCCATCAGCCCTCCCGGGACTAGCGGGGGGCCCATGGTCAATGAGCAGTTCTTC | CAISPPGTSGGPMVNEQFF
TRBJ1-2 | - | TRBV6-5 | - | TGTGCCAGCAGTTACATAGGTGGGGGCACCGGCTACACCTTC | CASSYIGGGTGYTF
TRBJ1-3 | - | TRBV30 | - | TGTGCCTGGAGTGTGGAGAGATCTGGAAACACCATATATTTT | CAWSVERSGNTIYF
TRBJ1-1 | TRBD1 | TRBV2 | - | TGTGCCAGCAGTGAGTTCGGGTCGGGACAGGCCGCAGCTTTCTTT | CASSEFGSGQAAAFF
TRBJ2-2 | - | TRBV18 | - | TGTGCCAGCTCACCACCCGCCGGGGGCGGGAGCACCGGGGAGCTGTTTTTT | CASSPPAGGGSTGELFF
TRBJ2-3 | TRBD2 | TRBV18 | - | TGTGCCAGCTCACCACCTATGACTAGCGAAACGCAGTATTTT | CASSPPMTSETQYF
TRBJ1-2 | - | TRBV6-5 | - | TGTGCCAGCAGCCGCGGACAGCTGTATGGCTACACCTTC | CASSRGQLYGYTF
TRBJ1-1 | TRBD1 | TRBV2 | - | TGTGCCAGCTGGGCTCCGGGACAGGGGGCACGCACTGAAGCTTTCTTT | CASWAPGQGARTEAFF
TRBJ2-5 | TRBD1 | TRBV2 | - | TGTGCCAGCAGCCCTGACAGGGGGCGGGAGACCCAGTACTTC | CASSPDRGRETQYF
TRBJ2-3 | - | TRBV27 | - | TGTGCCAGCAGTTTGGGGCAGGGGGGAGATACGCAGTATTTT | CASSLGQGGDTQYF
TRBJ1-5 | TRBD1 | TRBV3-1/TRBV3-2 | - | TGTGCCAGCAGCCAAGGGACAGGGGCTAATCAGCCCCAGCATTTT | CASSQGTGANQPQHF
TRBJ1-5 | - | TRBV12-3/TRBV12-4 | - | TGTGCCAGCAGTTTCGCAGGGAATCAGCCCCAGCATTTT | CASSFAGNQPQHF